This T cell receptor (beta chain) was observed in a study of breast tumors, draining lymph nodes, adjacent tissues. Notes on the study in general: That most tumor T cells come from lymph nodes remained unproven. Tumor TCR diversity was below lymph nodes but above nontumor tissue.

The germline V and J ends were trimmed by 3 bases and 4 bases, with 22 bases remaining between them. The CDR3 has 16 amino acids. CDR1 is DFQATT, CDR2 SNEGSKA, per germline (reference sequence). Points on this clonotype: What it binds is unknown.

The lymph nodes were axillary draining lymph nodes from breast cancer patients. TCRdb itself ran the multiplex PCR reads through MiXCR, one entry per CDR3 protein. Altogether approximately 130,000 distinct CDR3 sequences are present, 21% being singletons, with the ten largest covering around 2.2%. The specimen sequenced was axillary lymph node tissue. This receptor was taken from a female donor with breast cancer. Some clones in this sample may be carry-over from other donors' samples. The rearrangement links TRBV20-1 to TRBJ2-7; the D is unclear. As DNA, the CDR3 is TGCAGTGCTAGGTCTTACTCGGACCTACGAGTTTACGAGCAGTACTTC. It translates to CSARSYSDLRVYEQYF.